The clone carrying this T cell receptor beta chain showed up many times. The antigen remains unidentified. To make TCR beta libraries, researchers used iRepertoire HTBI primers and Arm-PCR of CDR3 regions. Each CDR3 protein gets one entry after TCRdb re-called the multiplex PCR reads with MiXCR. The profile shows 420,000 or so distinct CDR3 sequences, around 15% of them singletons. These data come from a study of regulatory T cells in long-lasting Graves disease. The overall study: Graves' patients (newly diagnosed) had been on antithyroid drugs under 3 months.

Per germline, CDR1 SGHVS and CDR2 FNYEAQ. The CDR3 is 13 amino acids. Trimming took 1 base from V and 6 from J; bases not matched to a gene: 2. Study-wide results and limits: Comparison showed that persistent patients shared more public clonotypes (about 2,700) than new patients (about 970).

Time point meaning: newly diagnosed GD, antithyroid drugs for less than 3 months. Generation of the TCR library employed RNA extracted from PBMCs. The same sample was also used in a study of T cells in Graves' hyperthyroidism and ophthalmopathy. From that study: Diagnosis of hyperthyroidism was new in patients aged 18 to 65, and its duration was under 2 months. Blood samples included most of the expanded thyroid clonotypes exceeding 0.001.

The chain carries TRBV7-6 and TRBJ2-7, with TRBD1 identical over 8 bases. The TCR comes from a woman under 30 with Graves disease. The material sequenced was peripheral blood mononuclear cells (PBMCs), taken at new diagnosis, from a patient treated with antithyroid drugs. The DNA for the CDR3 is TGTGCCAGCAGCTTAGAGACAGGGGTCGAGCAGTACTTC. Translating it yields CASSLETGVEQYF. Variable domain in full (rest from reference TRBV7-6 and TRBJ2-7): GAGVSQSPRYKVTKRGQDVALRCDPISGHVSLYWYRQALGQGPEFLTYFNYEAQQDKSGLPNDRFSAERPEGSISTLTIQRTEQRDSAMYRCASSLETGVEQYFGPGTRLTVT.